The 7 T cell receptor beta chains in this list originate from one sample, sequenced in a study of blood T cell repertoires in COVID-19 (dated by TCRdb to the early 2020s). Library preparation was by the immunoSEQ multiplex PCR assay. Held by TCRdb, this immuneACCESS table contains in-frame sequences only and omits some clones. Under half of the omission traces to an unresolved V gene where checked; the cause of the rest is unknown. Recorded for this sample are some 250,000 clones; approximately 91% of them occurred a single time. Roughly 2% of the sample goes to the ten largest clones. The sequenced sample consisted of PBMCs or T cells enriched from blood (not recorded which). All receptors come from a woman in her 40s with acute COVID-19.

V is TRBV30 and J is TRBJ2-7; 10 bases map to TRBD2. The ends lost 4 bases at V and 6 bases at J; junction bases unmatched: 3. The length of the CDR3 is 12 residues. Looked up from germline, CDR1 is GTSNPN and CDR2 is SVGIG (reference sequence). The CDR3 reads CAWTSGSFEQYF. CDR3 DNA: TGTGCCTGGACTAGCGGGAGTTTCGAGCAGTACTTC.

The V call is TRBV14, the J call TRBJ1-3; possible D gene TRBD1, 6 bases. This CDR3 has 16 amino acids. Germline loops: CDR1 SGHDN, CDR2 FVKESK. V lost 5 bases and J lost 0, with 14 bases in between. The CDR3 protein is CASSYRQERSGNTIYF. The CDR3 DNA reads TGTGCCAGCAGCTACCGACAGGAGCGCTCTGGAAACACCATATATTTT.

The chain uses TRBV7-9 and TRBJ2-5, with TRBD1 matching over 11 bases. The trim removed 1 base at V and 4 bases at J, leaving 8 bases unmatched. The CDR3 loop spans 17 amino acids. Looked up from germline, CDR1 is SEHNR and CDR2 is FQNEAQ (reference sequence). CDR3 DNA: TGTGCCAGCAGCTTAGTCGGACAGGGGGCGAGATCAGAGACCCAGTACTTC. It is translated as CASSLVGQGARSETQYF. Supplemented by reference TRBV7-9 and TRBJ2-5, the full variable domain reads DTGVSQNPRHKITKRGQNVTFRCDPISEHNRLYWYRQTLGQGPEFLTYFQNEAQLEKSRLLSDRFSAERPKGSFSTLEIQRTEQGDSAMYLCASSLVGQGARSETQYFGPGTRLLVL.

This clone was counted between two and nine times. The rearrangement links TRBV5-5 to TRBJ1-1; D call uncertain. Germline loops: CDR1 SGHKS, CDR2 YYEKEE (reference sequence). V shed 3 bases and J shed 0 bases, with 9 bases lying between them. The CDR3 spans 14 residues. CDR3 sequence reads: CASSSRRVNTEAFF. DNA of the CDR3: TGTGCCAGCAGCTCCCGCCGGGTGAACACTGAAGCTTTCTTT.

This CDR3 is CASSFGTGDDQPQHF. CDR3 nucleotides: TGTGCCAGCAGCTTCGGGACAGGGGATGATCAGCCCCAGCATTTT. The J gene is TRBJ1-5, the V gene TRBV5-6; the match to TRBD1 covers 10 bases. Per germline, CDR1 SGHDT and CDR2 YYEEEE. J was trimmed by 5 bases and V by 2 bases; bases with no gene match: 4. The CDR3 is 15 residues long.

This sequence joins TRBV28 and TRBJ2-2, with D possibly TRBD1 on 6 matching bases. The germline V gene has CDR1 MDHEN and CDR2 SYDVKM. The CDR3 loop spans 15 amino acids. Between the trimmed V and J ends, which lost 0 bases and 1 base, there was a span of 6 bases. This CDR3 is CASSLWGQNTGELFF. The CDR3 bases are TGTGCCAGCAGTTTATGGGGACAGAACACCGGGGAGCTGTTTTTT.

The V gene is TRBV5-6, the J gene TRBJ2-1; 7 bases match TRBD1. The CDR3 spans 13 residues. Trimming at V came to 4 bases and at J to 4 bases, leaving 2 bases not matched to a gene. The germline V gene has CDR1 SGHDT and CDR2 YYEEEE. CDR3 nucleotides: TGTGCCAGCAGCCCGACAGGGTACAATGAGCAGTTCTTC. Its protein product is CASSPTGYNEQFF.